This is a list of T cell receptor beta chains from one sample in a study of CD8 T cells in ankylosing spondylitis. Via MiXCR, TCRdb re-called the 5' RACE reads, giving one row per CDR3 protein. The sample shows about 330,000 distinct CDR3 sequences, roughly 8% of them seen only once. Sequencing was performed on blood, either unsorted or a sorted T cell fraction (not recorded which). The origin of the receptors is a male donor with ankylosing spondylitis. CDR3s include the opening cysteine and the closing phenylalanine or tryptophan. The D gene is left open where the match is weak. A clone size is listed for some rows: how often the clone was seen (once, few, many), or a class if it is expanded.

j_call: TRBJ1-1; v_call: TRBV6-5; clone_size: many; d_call: -; cdr3_aa: CASSYSIEGTEAFF; cdr3_nt: TGTGCCAGCAGTTACTCGATTGAGGGCACTGAAGCTTTCTTT
j_call: TRBJ1-2; v_call: TRBV24-1; clone_size: -; d_call: TRBD1; cdr3_aa: CATSDRDRWGGYTF; cdr3_nt: TGTGCCACCAGTGATCGGGACAGGTGGGGTGGCTACACCTTC
j_call: TRBJ1-2; v_call: TRBV28; clone_size: few; d_call: -; cdr3_aa: CASSLPALRDGNGYTF; cdr3_nt: TGTGCCAGCAGTTTACCAGCACTCCGGGACGGCAATGGCTACACCTTC
j_call: TRBJ2-1; v_call: TRBV5-1; clone_size: -; d_call: -; cdr3_aa: CASSTQVVGGNEQFF; cdr3_nt: TGCGCCAGCAGCACACAGGTAGTTGGAGGTAATGAGCAGTTCTTC
j_call: TRBJ2-2; v_call: TRBV5-1; clone_size: many; d_call: -; cdr3_aa: CASSLSVTGELFF; cdr3_nt: TGCGCCAGCAGCTTGTCGGTCACCGGGGAGCTGTTTTTT
j_call: TRBJ2-5; v_call: TRBV2; clone_size: -; d_call: -; cdr3_aa: CASRIQVVETQYF; cdr3_nt: TGTGCCAGCAGGATACAGGTAGTGGAGACCCAGTACTTC
j_call: TRBJ2-1; v_call: TRBV20-1; clone_size: -; d_call: TRBD2; cdr3_aa: CSAVGLAGENEQFF; cdr3_nt: TGCAGTGCGGTCGGACTAGCGGGTGAAAATGAGCAGTTCTTC
j_call: TRBJ2-6; v_call: TRBV6-5; clone_size: -; d_call: -; cdr3_aa: CASSYSNSPSGANVLTF; cdr3_nt: TGTGCCAGCAGTTACTCGAACAGCCCCTCTGGGGCCAACGTCCTGACTTTC
j_call: TRBJ2-5; v_call: TRBV28; clone_size: -; d_call: -; cdr3_aa: CASSVRGETQYF; cdr3_nt: TGTGCCAGCAGTGTGAGGGGAGAGACCCAGTACTTC
j_call: TRBJ2-7; v_call: TRBV29-1; clone_size: few; d_call: -; cdr3_aa: CSVVGHNSYEQYF; cdr3_nt: TGCAGCGTTGTGGGACATAACTCCTACGAGCAGTACTTC
j_call: TRBJ2-1; v_call: TRBV10-1; clone_size: few; d_call: TRBD2; cdr3_aa: CASSESGGSYNEQFF; cdr3_nt: TGCGCCAGCAGTGAGTCGGGGGGGTCCTACAATGAGCAGTTCTTC
j_call: TRBJ2-1; v_call: TRBV4-1; clone_size: few; d_call: TRBD2; cdr3_aa: CASSQGDPLALAGVFNEQFF; cdr3_nt: TGCGCCAGCAGCCAAGGGGACCCATTAGCACTAGCGGGAGTTTTTAATGAGCAGTTCTTC
j_call: TRBJ1-6; v_call: TRBV3-1; clone_size: many; d_call: TRBD1; cdr3_aa: CASSQGQGRDSPLHF; cdr3_nt: TGTGCCAGCAGCCAAGGACAGGGGAGGGATTCACCCCTCCACTTT
j_call: TRBJ2-7; v_call: TRBV24-1; clone_size: few; d_call: TRBD2; cdr3_aa: CATSEAGGSFEQYF; cdr3_nt: TGTGCCACCAGTGAAGCGGGAGGATCTTTTGAGCAGTACTTC
j_call: TRBJ2-7; v_call: TRBV29-1; clone_size: -; d_call: -; cdr3_aa: CSVLTETYEQYF; cdr3_nt: TGCAGCGTACTGACCGAGACCTACGAGCAGTACTTC
j_call: TRBJ2-2; v_call: TRBV12-3/TRBV12-4; clone_size: -; d_call: -; cdr3_aa: CASRGLRSMGELFF; cdr3_nt: TGTGCCAGCAGAGGACTGCGCTCGATGGGGGAGCTGTTTTTT
j_call: TRBJ1-2; v_call: TRBV6-1; clone_size: -; d_call: -; cdr3_aa: CASLKGADYGYTF; cdr3_nt: TGTGCCAGCTTGAAAGGGGCTGACTATGGCTACACCTTC
j_call: TRBJ1-5; v_call: TRBV20-1; clone_size: -; d_call: TRBD1; cdr3_aa: CSAYFTGDQPQHF; cdr3_nt: TGCAGTGCTTATTTTACAGGGGATCAGCCCCAGCATTTT
j_call: TRBJ2-1; v_call: TRBV27; clone_size: many; d_call: -; cdr3_aa: CASSLNGNEQFF; cdr3_nt: TGTGCCAGCAGTTTGAATGGGAATGAGCAGTTCTTC
j_call: TRBJ2-5; v_call: TRBV5-1; clone_size: many; d_call: TRBD2; cdr3_aa: CASSLMKGLQETQYF; cdr3_nt: TGCGCCAGCAGCTTGATGAAGGGACTACAGGAGACCCAGTACTTC
j_call: TRBJ2-1; v_call: TRBV10-3; clone_size: -; d_call: TRBD2; cdr3_aa: CASRLAGNPNEQFF; cdr3_nt: TGTGCCTCCCGACTAGCGGGAAACCCCAATGAGCAGTTCTTC
j_call: TRBJ2-1; v_call: TRBV12-3/TRBV12-4; clone_size: -; d_call: -; cdr3_aa: CASSLSRANNEQFF; cdr3_nt: TGTGCCAGCAGTTTATCCCGGGCCAACAATGAGCAGTTCTTC
j_call: TRBJ1-1; v_call: TRBV5-1; clone_size: -; d_call: -; cdr3_aa: CASSIRTEDTEAFF; cdr3_nt: TGCGCCAGCAGCATAAGGACGGAAGACACTGAAGCTTTCTTT
j_call: TRBJ1-1; v_call: TRBV20-1; clone_size: many; d_call: -; cdr3_aa: CSPKSGVTEAFF; cdr3_nt: TGCAGTCCCAAATCGGGCGTCACTGAAGCTTTCTTT
j_call: TRBJ1-3; v_call: TRBV5-1; clone_size: few; d_call: -; cdr3_aa: CASTWGSGNTIYF; cdr3_nt: TGCGCCAGCACCTGGGGGTCTGGAAACACCATATATTTT
j_call: TRBJ2-7; v_call: TRBV18; clone_size: few; d_call: TRBD1; cdr3_aa: CASSPSGTAYYEQYF; cdr3_nt: TGTGCCAGCTCACCTTCCGGGACAGCTTACTACGAGCAGTACTTC
j_call: TRBJ2-1; v_call: TRBV29-1; clone_size: -; d_call: TRBD2; cdr3_aa: CSVTGLAENNEQFF; cdr3_nt: TGCAGCGTTACTGGACTAGCGGAGAACAATGAGCAGTTCTTC
j_call: TRBJ1-5; v_call: TRBV20-1; clone_size: -; d_call: -; cdr3_aa: CSASRGFRVGYSNQPQHF; cdr3_nt: TGCAGTGCTAGCCGGGGTTTTAGGGTGGGGTATAGCAATCAGCCCCAGCATTTT
j_call: TRBJ2-1; v_call: TRBV2; clone_size: -; d_call: TRBD2; cdr3_aa: CASSRLAANYNEQFF; cdr3_nt: TGTGCCAGCAGTCGACTAGCGGCTAACTACAATGAGCAGTTCTTC
j_call: TRBJ2-1; v_call: TRBV27; clone_size: -; d_call: -; cdr3_aa: CASKDSGYNEQFF; cdr3_nt: TGTGCCAGTAAGGATTCCGGATACAATGAGCAGTTCTTC
j_call: TRBJ2-5; v_call: TRBV7-2; clone_size: many; d_call: TRBD1; cdr3_aa: CASSLVTGWRETQYF; cdr3_nt: TGTGCCAGCAGCTTAGTGACAGGGTGGAGGGAGACCCAGTACTTC
j_call: TRBJ2-5; v_call: TRBV20-1; clone_size: -; d_call: -; cdr3_aa: CSAIWRGETQYF; cdr3_nt: TGCAGTGCTATTTGGCGGGGCGAGACCCAGTACTTC
j_call: TRBJ2-7; v_call: TRBV7-9; clone_size: few; d_call: TRBD2; cdr3_aa: CASSSGLAGGSEQYF; cdr3_nt: TGTGCCAGCAGCTCAGGACTAGCGGGAGGGAGTGAGCAGTACTTC
j_call: TRBJ2-1; v_call: TRBV9; clone_size: -; d_call: TRBD2; cdr3_aa: CASSATGTSGSNEQFF; cdr3_nt: TGTGCCAGCAGCGCAACCGGGACTAGCGGGAGTAATGAGCAGTTCTTC
j_call: TRBJ2-2; v_call: TRBV12-3/TRBV12-4; clone_size: many; d_call: TRBD2; cdr3_aa: CASSRTSGRPNTGELFF; cdr3_nt: TGTGCCAGCAGCCGGACTAGCGGGAGACCAAACACCGGGGAGCTGTTTTTT
j_call: TRBJ2-5; v_call: TRBV12-3/TRBV12-4; clone_size: many; d_call: TRBD1; cdr3_aa: CASSLKGQGARETQYF; cdr3_nt: TGTGCCAGCAGTTTAAAGGGACAGGGGGCGCGTGAGACCCAGTACTTC
j_call: TRBJ2-1; v_call: TRBV28; clone_size: many; d_call: -; cdr3_aa: CASISGYEQFF; cdr3_nt: TGTGCCAGCATTTCGGGCTATGAGCAGTTCTTC
j_call: TRBJ1-3; v_call: TRBV2; clone_size: few; d_call: -; cdr3_aa: CASRLGSSSGNTIYF; cdr3_nt: TGTGCCAGTAGGCTTGGCAGCAGCTCTGGAAACACCATATATTTT
j_call: TRBJ2-7; v_call: TRBV7-9; clone_size: many; d_call: TRBD1; cdr3_aa: CASSHHRTGGSYEQYF; cdr3_nt: TGTGCCAGCAGCCACCACAGGACAGGGGGGTCCTACGAGCAGTACTTC
j_call: TRBJ2-7; v_call: TRBV6-2/TRBV6-3; clone_size: -; d_call: TRBD1; cdr3_aa: CASRTGDRALVQYF; cdr3_nt: TGTGCCAGCAGAACAGGGGACAGGGCCCTCGTGCAGTACTTC
j_call: TRBJ1-6; v_call: TRBV4-1; clone_size: many; d_call: -; cdr3_aa: CASSQESRPSPLHF; cdr3_nt: TGCGCCAGCAGCCAAGAGTCCCGGCCTTCACCCCTCCACTTT
j_call: TRBJ1-5; v_call: TRBV5-1; clone_size: -; d_call: TRBD1; cdr3_aa: CASRPGDRRNQPQHF; cdr3_nt: TGCGCCAGCAGGCCGGGGGACAGACGCAATCAGCCCCAGCATTTT